The entry below gives a single TCR beta chain sequence along with its context. A sample-barcoded 5' primer and a J-beta primer mix were used in a second PCR of about 7 to 12 cycles. Each cDNA molecule was tagged by a template-switch adaptor that had 12 random nucleotides. One entry per CDR3 protein, called by TCRdb with MiXCR from the 5' RACE reads. Seen here are around 600,000 distinct CDR3 sequences, around 48% observed once, and the top ten hold roughly 24%. The V end lost 1 base, the J end lost 2 bases, and 9 bases lay between the germline ends. CDR3 size: 14 residues. Looked up from germline, CDR1 is SGHRS and CDR2 is YFSETQ. The sample originates from a study of blood T cells in healthy people across ages.

This sequence joins TRBV5-1 and TRBJ2-5, with no clear D. Sequenced material: blood. The receptor comes from a man older than 75 in good health. The CDR3: CASSLWAGQETQYF. CDR3 DNA sequence: TGCGCCAGCAGCTTGTGGGCAGGTCAAGAGACCCAGTACTTC.